The 5 T cell receptor beta chains below come from one sample, sequenced in a study of blood T cell repertoires in COVID-19. Some clones are missing from TCRdb's copy, which holds only in-frame ones; the method was immunoSEQ multiplex PCR. The profile shows fewer than 200,000 clones, just under 80% of them singletons. Sequencing was carried out using peripheral blood. The receptors were sampled from a man aged 65 to 79 with active or convalescent COVID-19.

Details on this clone: Its ends do not fully match the called genes, so a read error is possible. The chain joins TRBV9 to TRBJ1-3; D gene unclear. Germline CDR1 is SGDLS and CDR2 is YYNGEE. The length of the CDR3 is 11 residues. CDR3 amino acids: CASSSRNTIYF. The DNA of the CDR3 is TGTGCCAGCAGCTCTCGAAACACCATATATTTT.

The chain uses TRBV7-2 and TRBJ1-5; a weak D match, TRBD1 (5 bases). The CDR3 consists of 16 residues. Germline-derived CDR1 and CDR2 are SGHTA and FQGNSA. The V gene lost 4 bases and the J gene lost 0 bases, with 13 bases spanning the gap. CDR3 in DNA: TGTGCCAGCAGCTCGACGGGGGGTTATAGCAATCAGCCCCAGCATTTT. Amino acid sequence: CASSSTGGYSNQPQHF.

The chain carries TRBV6-2 or TRBV6-3 and TRBJ1-5, with D hard to call. The length of the CDR3 is 14 residues. V was pared by 2 bases and J by 2 bases, with 7 bases between. CDR1 MNHEY and CDR2 SVGEGT come from the germline V gene. The CDR3 protein is CASSYTGGNQPQHF. The CDR3 region has the DNA TGTGCCAGCAGTTACACTGGAGGCAATCAGCCCCAGCATTTT.

This chain uses TRBV5-1 with TRBJ2-3, with D perhaps TRBD2 (6 bases). Looked up from germline, CDR1 is SGHRS and CDR2 is YFSETQ. The CDR3 spans 15 residues. V was shortened by 2 bases and J by 2 bases, with 12 bases between the two germline ends. CDR3 nucleotide sequence: TGCGCCAGCAGCTTAGCGGAGGGGCCCACAGATACGCAGTATTTT. Translated, it gives CASSLAEGPTDTQYF.

This rearrangement joins TRBV4-3 to TRBJ2-1; 9 nucleotides match TRBD1. There are 17 residues in the CDR3. CDR1 is LGHNA, CDR2 YSLEER, per germline. V shed 3 bases and J 7 bases; nucleotides not matched to a gene: 13. The CDR3 sequence: CASSQFLPGQGVNEQFF. The CDR3 DNA reads as TGCGCCAGCAGCCAGTTCCTTCCGGGACAGGGTGTAAATGAGCAGTTCTTC.